This T cell receptor (beta chain) was sequenced for a study of CD8+ T cells in alopecia areata. Overall study: The drug, oral tofacitinib, was given to treated patients at 5 to 10 mg twice daily.

There are 12 residues in the CDR3. Trimming took off 7 bases at V and 3 bases at J, with 9 bases between the two ends. In germline, CDR1 is MNHNS, CDR2 SASEGT. Extracted RNA was reverse transcribed, and the resulting cDNA served as sequencing template. Profiled with immunoSEQ multiplex PCR; TCRdb holds only in-frame clones, not every one. The sample carries 150,000 or so clones, 45% to 60% recorded once. Peripheral blood and lesional scalp punch biopsies were taken from alopecia areata patients. Concerning this clone: Antigen unknown.

Overall study findings and caveats: Normal scalp showed lower clonality than lesional scalp, especially alopecia totalis/universalis. Mice gave a clearer picture of TCR sharing than patients did, possibly for HLA-related reasons.

The sequence came from a human donor with alopecia areata. The chain links TRBV6-1 to TRBJ1-1, with a possible D match to TRBD1 (5 bases). Input material: CD4+ T cells sorted from blood. CDR3 coding DNA: TGTGCCAGCAAGGAGGGGTACACTGAAGCTTTCTTT. It yields the protein CASKEGYTEAFF.